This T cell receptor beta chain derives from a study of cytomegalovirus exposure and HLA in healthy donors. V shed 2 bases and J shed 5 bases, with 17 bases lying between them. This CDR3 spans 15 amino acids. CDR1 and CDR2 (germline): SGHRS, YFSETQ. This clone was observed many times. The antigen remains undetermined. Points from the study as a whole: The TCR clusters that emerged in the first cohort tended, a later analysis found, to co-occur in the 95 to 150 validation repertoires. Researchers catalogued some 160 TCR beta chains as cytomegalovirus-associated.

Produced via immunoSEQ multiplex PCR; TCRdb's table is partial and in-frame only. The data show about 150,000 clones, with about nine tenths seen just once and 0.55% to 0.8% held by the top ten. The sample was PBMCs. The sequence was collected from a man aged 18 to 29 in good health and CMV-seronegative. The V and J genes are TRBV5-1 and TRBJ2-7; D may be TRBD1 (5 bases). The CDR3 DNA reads TGCGCCAGCAGCTTTGGTCTCGCAGGGTGGCACGAGCAGTACTTC. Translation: CASSFGLAGWHEQYF.